This T cell receptor beta chain was sequenced for a study of metastatic and nonmetastatic thyroid tumors. Across the whole study: Comparative analysis of repertoires was undertaken across blood and tumor or nodule tissue obtained from malignant and benign thyroid patients. Study-level points and caveats: TCR beta diversity was reportedly significantly higher in malignant thyroid tumors than benign nodules, in blood and tumor.

Between the trimmed V and J ends, which lost 2 bases and 8 bases, there was a span of 11 bases. Germline V gives CDR1 SNHLY, CDR2 FYNNEI. The CDR3 is 13 amino acids. This clone showed up many times. The antigen is undetermined. Prior to thyroid surgery, none of the patients had received any treatment. MiXCR reprocessed the PCR reads for TCRdb. The data show about 24,000 clones, with roughly a fifth seen just once and around 7.6% held by the top ten. The chain joins TRBV2 to TRBJ2-3; D is possibly TRBD2 (5 bases). Sequenced material: blood. The receptor was derived from a female donor with papillary thyroid cancer or a benign thyroid nodule (not recorded which). Some clones in this sample may be carry-over from other donors' samples. The CDR3 nucleotides are TGTGCCAGCAGTGAAATTAAAGGAGGTACGCAGTATTTT. The encoded protein is CASSEIKGGTQYF.